The 15 T cell receptor beta chains below come from one sample, sequenced in a study of molecular identifiers for immune sequencing clone quantification (dated by TCRdb to 2016 to 2019). Receptor libraries were prepared by PCR. The run used a NextSeq 500. TCRdb ran its own pipeline on the public reads, namely fastp trimming at Q25 and MiXCR clone calling, and kept in-frame beta chains. Records with the same CDR3 protein are collapsed into one entry carrying the most frequent genes and DNA. Here the sample has roughly 320,000 distinct CDR3 sequences; roughly 23% occur a single time. The ten largest clones capture approximately 0.74% of the sample. Input material: naive CD8+ T cells from blood, with Jurkat cell RNA spiked in. Explained via the paper, the cell subset or site label denotes: FACS-sorted CD8+CD4-CCR7+CD45RA+ naive T cells. These receptors were collected from a human donor in good health. Some libraries in this study had Jurkat cell RNA spiked in.

The chain carries TRBV27 and TRBJ2-7; 7 bases line up with TRBD2. From germline, CDR1 is MNHEY and CDR2 SMNVEV (reference sequence). The J segment lost 5 bases and the V segment lost 4 bases, leaving 11 bases of the junction unmatched. The CDR3 runs 15 residues. The CDR3 is CASSWAGAAGHEQYF. CDR3 sequence (DNA): TGTGCCAGCAGTTGGGCGGGAGCGGCCGGCCACGAGCAGTACTTC.

Turning to this clonotype: A much more abundant neighbour one base away suggests this may be a read error. This chain uses TRBV28 with TRBJ2-7; TRBD1 matches at 7 bases. Germline values: CDR1 MDHEN, CDR2 SYDVKM. The CDR3 sequence is 14 residues long. The CDR3 sequence is CASSKDRALYELYF. The CDR3 DNA reads TGTGCCAGCAGTAAAGACAGGGCCCTCTACGAGCTGTACTTC.

This clonotype was seen ten or more times. This sequence joins TRBV12-3 or TRBV12-4 and TRBJ2-1, with 10 bases lining up with TRBD2. This CDR3 spans 15 amino acids. The junction had 10 bases not matched to a gene; V was cut back by 5 bases and J by 9 bases. DNA for the CDR3: TGTGCCAGCAGTCGTTCTAGCGGGAGAGTGGGTGAGCAGTTCTTC. Its protein is CASSRSSGRVGEQFF.

Only a few counts were recorded for this clonotype. This chain connects TRBV11-2 to TRBJ2-5, with 8 nucleotides matching TRBD2. The CDR3 sequence is 13 residues long. The V gene's germline CDR1 is SGHAT and CDR2 FQNNGV. The ends lost 4 bases at V and 8 bases at J; junction bases unmatched: 6. The DNA of the CDR3 is TGTGCCAGCAGCTCCGGACTAGCCGGTACCCAGTACTTC. Translated, it gives CASSSGLAGTQYF.

This clonotype was observed a handful of times. The rearrangement uses TRBV27 and TRBJ2-7; possibly TRBD1 or TRBD2 for D (6 bases each). The CDR3 covers 15 residues. Germline V gene sequence: CDR1 MNHEY, CDR2 SMNVEV (reference sequence). V lost 2 bases to trimming and J lost 7 bases, with 18 bases between them. The CDR3 spells CASSLGGQGFREQYF. The CDR3, as DNA: TGTGCCAGCAGTTTAGGGGGGCAGGGGTTTAGGGAGCAGTACTTC.

This clonotype has only a few counts. The chain combines TRBV19 with TRBJ2-1; D not certain. CDR1 is LNHDA and CDR2 is SQIVND in the germline V gene (reference sequence). Trimming cost V 1 base and J 8 bases, with 9 bases left between them. This CDR3 is built from 13 residues. This chain's CDR3 is CASSIVSLHEQFF. DNA of the CDR3: TGTGCCAGTAGTATAGTGAGCCTCCATGAGCAGTTCTTC.

This clonotype was detected ten times or more. The chain has TRBV27 and TRBJ2-3; D may be TRBD2 (6 bases). The CDR3 spans 14 residues. The ends were cut back, 9 bases at V and 0 bases at J, with 13 bases in the middle. Germline V gene data show CDR1 as MNHEY and CDR2 as SMNVEV (reference sequence). The CDR3, as DNA: TGTGCCAGTAGCCCCGGGACTAGCACAGATACGCAGTATTTT. Its translation: CASSPGTSTDTQYF.

This clonotype was recorded a few times. The rearrangement uses TRBV7-9 and TRBJ2-7, with D possibly being TRBD1 (6 bases). The germline CDR1 and CDR2 sequences are SEHNR and FQNEAQ (reference sequence). CDR3 size: 14 residues. V was cut by 5 bases and J by 0 bases, with 11 bases left in between. This chain's CDR3 is CASSHGQRSYEQYF. For the CDR3, the DNA is TGTGCCAGCAGCCATGGACAGCGCTCCTACGAGCAGTACTTC.

This clonotype came up many times. The CDR3 nucleotides read TGTGCCAGCAGCTTACAGAGTTTTCATGTCATTCAGTACTTC. Translating gives CASSLQSFHVIQYF. The chain combines TRBV7-2 with TRBJ2-4; no clear D. The CDR3 is made up of 14 amino acids. The germline CDR1 and CDR2 sequences are SGHTA and FQGNSA. Trimming left V 2 bases short and J 9 bases short, with 14 bases between.

To note about this clonotype: Without the conserved terminal phenylalanine or tryptophan, this CDR3 likely stems from a read error. J is TRBJ2-7 and V is TRBV11-2; TRBD2 aligns across 11 bases. The CDR3 sequence is 15 residues long. The V segment lost 6 bases and the J segment 5 bases; nucleotides outside the gene matches: 9. Looked up from germline, CDR1 is SGHAT and CDR2 is FQNNGV. The CDR3 here is CASRPRLAGPHEQYI. In DNA, the CDR3 is TGTGCCAGCAGACCCCGACTAGCGGGACCCCACGAGCAGTACATC.

In the case of this clonotype: An end of the junction differs from the germline gene, which may be a read error. The chain uses TRBV7-9 and TRBJ2-3, with unresolved D. The CDR3 loop spans 12 amino acids. The germline V gene encodes CDR1 SEHNR and CDR2 FQNEAQ (reference sequence). CDR3 in DNA: TGTGTCAGCAGATTGTACACAGATACGCAATATTTT. Translating it yields CVSRLYTDTQYF.

There are many counts of this clonotype. This sequence joins TRBV28 and TRBJ2-3; 7 bases are a match to TRBD1. V trimming: 4 bases; J trimming: 1 base; junction bases outside the gene matches: 5. The CDR3 length is 15 residues. Per germline, CDR1 MDHEN and CDR2 SYDVKM. CDR3 bases: TGTGCCAGCAGTTCGCCCCAGGGGGGCACAGATACGCAGTATTTT. This gives the protein CASSSPQGGTDTQYF.

This clonotype was picked up many times. The chain uses TRBV4-3 and TRBJ1-1; 11 nucleotides align to TRBD1. The CDR3 runs to 16 residues. Germline V CDR1 and CDR2: LGHNA, YSLEER. The trim removed 3 bases at V and 4 bases at J, leaving 7 bases unmatched. DNA for the CDR3: TGCGCCAGCAGCCAGGGGACAGGGGGAGGGGGCACTGAAGCTTTCTTT. Translation gives CASSQGTGGGGTEAFF.

This clonotype was counted between two and nine times. A single base separates this from a much larger clone, so it may be a read error. J is TRBJ2-5 and V is TRBV13; D gene unclear. This CDR3 comprises 13 residues. Germline CDR1 reads PRHDT; CDR2 reads FYEKMQ (reference sequence). CDR3 sequence reads: CASSPPVQESQYF. The CDR3 region has the DNA TGTGCCAGCAGCCCACCAGTCCAAGAGTCCCAGTACTTC.

This clonotype was detected only a few times. The chain uses TRBV28 and TRBJ2-3, with D possibly TRBD2 on 5 matching bases. Germline V gives CDR1 MDHEN, CDR2 SYDVKM. V lost 6 bases, J lost 0 bases, and 10 bases lay in between. The CDR3 runs 14 residues. This chain's CDR3 is CASRDFTSTDTQYF. CDR3 sequence (DNA): TGTGCCAGCAGGGACTTTACTAGCACAGATACGCAGTATTTT.